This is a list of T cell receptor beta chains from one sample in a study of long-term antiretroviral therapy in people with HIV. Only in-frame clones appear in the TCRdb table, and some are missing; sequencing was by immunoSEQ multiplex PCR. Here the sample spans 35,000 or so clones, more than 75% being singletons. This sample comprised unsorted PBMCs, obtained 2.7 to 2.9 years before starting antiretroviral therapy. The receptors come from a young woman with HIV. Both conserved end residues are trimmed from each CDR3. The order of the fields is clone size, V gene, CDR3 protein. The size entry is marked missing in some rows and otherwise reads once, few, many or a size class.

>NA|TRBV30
AWTGTRRITNEKLF
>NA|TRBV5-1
ASSAVASTDMQY
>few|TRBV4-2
ASSQATDNTGELF
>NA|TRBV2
ASSDRETGPSPLH
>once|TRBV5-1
ASSSSGGVGNTIY
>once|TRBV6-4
ASSAYPANTGELF
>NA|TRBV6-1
ASSEPGYGYT
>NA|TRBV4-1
ASSKEGFEGNEQF
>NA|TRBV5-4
ASSRQGSNSPLH
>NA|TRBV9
ASSRRTDNSPLH
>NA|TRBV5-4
ASSSVQNEQY
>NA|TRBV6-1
ASSDPTSGGADTQY
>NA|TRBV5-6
ASSSGASGDHYNEQF
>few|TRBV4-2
ASRGEGAADTQY
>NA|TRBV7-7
ASSFQSQEGTSGNTIY
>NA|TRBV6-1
ASSLSGGNTEAF
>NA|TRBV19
ASSIERHTIY
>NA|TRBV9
ASSPQPGQGSGANVLT
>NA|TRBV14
ASSQEPGQLNSPLH
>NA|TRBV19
ASSPRGTALPYGYT
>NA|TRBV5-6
ASRTMTEINTGELF
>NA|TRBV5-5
ASSLLTDSGNTIY
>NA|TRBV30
AWSLGGAGSTDTQY
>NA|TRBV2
ASSGDGVNTGELF
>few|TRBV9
ASSTQNYGYT
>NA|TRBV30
AWSIRAASNQPQH
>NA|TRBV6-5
ASSPDRGNQPQH
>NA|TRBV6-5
ASSYDHTDTQY
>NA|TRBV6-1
ASSEERVAKNIQY
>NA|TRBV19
ASSITQTFPLSYNEQF
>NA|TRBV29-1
SITGVPTDTQY
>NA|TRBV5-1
ASSLRDYQTGELF
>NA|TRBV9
ASSVEGVGGELF
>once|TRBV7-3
ASSLTPSAGMDEQY
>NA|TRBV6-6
ASSPTYNEQF
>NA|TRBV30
AWSIDRGNEQF
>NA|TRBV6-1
ASSGGLGSYEQY
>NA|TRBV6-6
ASRTMTEGNQPQH
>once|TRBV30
AWTPTLGTDTQY
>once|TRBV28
ASSLRAGSSYEQY
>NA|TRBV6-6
ASSSGLGNTGELF
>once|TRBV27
ASRSGGTQY
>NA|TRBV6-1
ASTTGDRPQH
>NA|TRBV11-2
ASSLKEGVSGYT
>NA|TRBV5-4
ASSGDSGLTDTQY
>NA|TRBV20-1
SARKGTEAF